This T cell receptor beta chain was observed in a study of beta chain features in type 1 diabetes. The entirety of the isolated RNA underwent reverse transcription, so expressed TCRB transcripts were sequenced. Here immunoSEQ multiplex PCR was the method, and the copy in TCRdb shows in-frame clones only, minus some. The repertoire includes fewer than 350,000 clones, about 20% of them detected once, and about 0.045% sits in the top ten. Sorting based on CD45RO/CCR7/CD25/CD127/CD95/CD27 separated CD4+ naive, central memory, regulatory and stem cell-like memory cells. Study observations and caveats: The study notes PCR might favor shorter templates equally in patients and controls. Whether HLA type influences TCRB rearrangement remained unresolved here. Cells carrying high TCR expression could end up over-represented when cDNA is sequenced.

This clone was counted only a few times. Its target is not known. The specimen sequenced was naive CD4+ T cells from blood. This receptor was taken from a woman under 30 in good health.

CDR3 bases: TGCGCCAGCAGGGATATCTTGGGACAGGGCGGCACCGGGGAGCTGTTTTTT. Encoded protein: CASRDILGQGGTGELFF. This rearrangement joins TRBV4-1 to TRBJ2-2, with 9 nucleotides matching TRBD1. The CDR3 totals 17 residues. V trimming: 6 bases; J trimming: 4 bases; junction bases outside the gene matches: 12. Germline-derived CDR1 and CDR2 are MGHRA and YSYEKL.